A single sample is the source of the 9 T cell receptor beta chains below, sequenced in a study of cytomegalovirus exposure and HLA in healthy donors. It was with 60 Vbeta and 13 Jbeta primers that the PCR ran. This table comes from immunoSEQ multiplex PCR, and its TCRdb copy is limited to in-frame clones, with some not included. The sample contains over 150,000 clones, about 81% of which appear only once. Sequenced: PBMCs. All receptors come from a girl under 18 in good health and CMV-seropositive.

The J gene is TRBJ1-5, the V gene TRBV4-1; D may be TRBD1 (6 bases). Germline V gene data show CDR1 as MGHRA and CDR2 as YSYEKL. There are 13 residues in the CDR3. V dropped 4 bases and J dropped 5 bases, with 9 bases sitting between them. The CDR3, as DNA: TGCGCCAGCAGCCGGACAGCCGATCAGCCCCAGCATTTT. Residues: CASSRTADQPQHF.

The rearrangement uses TRBV28 and TRBJ1-4; D is ambiguous. The CDR3 runs 15 residues. V lost 5 bases to trimming and J lost 0 bases, with 10 bases between them. Germline V gives CDR1 MDHEN, CDR2 SYDVKM. CDR3 amino acids: CASSLPGTTNEKLFF. DNA of the CDR3: TGTGCCAGCAGTCTCCCGGGGACAACTAATGAAAAACTGTTTTTT.

V gene TRBV20-1 combines with J gene TRBJ1-1; TRBD1 agrees at 7 bases. J lost 6 bases, V lost 6 bases, and 4 bases had no gene match. Germline CDR1 reads DFQATT; CDR2 reads SNEGSKA (reference sequence). CDR3 size: 11 residues. The CDR3 protein is CSARGTSEAFF. CDR3 DNA sequence: TGCAGTGCCAGGGGGACATCTGAAGCTTTCTTT.

This chain uses TRBV18 with TRBJ1-2; D not certain. The CDR3 runs 14 residues. V gave up 2 bases and J gave up 8 bases, with 15 bases separating them. Per the germline V gene, CDR1 is KGHSH and CDR2 is LQKENI. CDR3 bases: TGTGCCAGCTCACCATACGACTTAACGGGAGGCTACACCTTC. Residues: CASSPYDLTGGYTF.

The chain has TRBV13 and TRBJ2-5; 7 nucleotides align to TRBD1. The germline CDR1 and CDR2 sequences are PRHDT and FYEKMQ (reference sequence). V trimming: 5 bases; J trimming: 4 bases; junction bases outside the gene matches: 16. CDR3 length equals 17 residues. The CDR3 sequence: CASSPTSYGAGGETQYF. CDR3 nucleotides: TGTGCCAGCAGCCCTACCTCTTACGGGGCAGGGGGAGAGACCCAGTACTTC.

This rearrangement joins TRBV7-9 to TRBJ2-3, with a tentative D call TRBD2 (7 bases). Germline values: CDR1 SEHNR, CDR2 FQNEAQ (reference sequence). This CDR3 has 15 residues. Trimming pared 2 bases from V and 3 bases from J, leaving 12 bases between. CDR3 residues: CASSLFGGLTDTQYF. CDR3 bases: TGTGCCAGCAGCTTATTCGGGGGGCTGACAGATACGCAGTATTTT.

The chain couples TRBV11-3 to TRBJ1-1; no clear D gene. The V end was cut by 5 bases, the J end by 2 bases, with 9 bases between. The CDR3 covers 13 residues. CDR1 is SGHNT and CDR2 is YENEEA in the germline V gene. In DNA, the CDR3 is TGTGCCAGCAGCCAGGTGCGTAACACTGAAGCTTTCTTT. Translation: CASSQVRNTEAFF.

This chain joins TRBV19 and TRBJ2-1; 9 nucleotides line up with TRBD2. In germline, CDR1 is LNHDA, CDR2 SQIVND (reference sequence). J was trimmed by 0 bases and V by 6 bases; bases with no gene match: 6. CDR3 length: 16 residues. CDR3 DNA: TGTGCCAGTAGAAGACTAGCGGAGGGCTCCTACAATGAGCAGTTCTTC. It is translated as CASRRLAEGSYNEQFF.

The rearrangement links TRBV13 to TRBJ2-2, with D maybe TRBD1 (5 bases). Germline V gives CDR1 PRHDT, CDR2 FYEKMQ (reference sequence). This CDR3 comprises 13 residues. V lost 6 bases and J 3 bases, leaving 8 bases between the germline ends. The CDR3 region is CASSHRYTGELFF. The CDR3, as DNA: TGTGCCAGCAGTCACAGGTACACCGGGGAGCTGTTTTTT. Using reference TRBV13 and TRBJ2-2 for the parts outside the CDR3, the full variable domain is AAGVIQSPRHLIKEKRETATLKCYPIPRHDTVYWYQQGPGQDPQFLISFYEKMQSDKGSIPDRFSAQQFSDYHSELNMSSLELGDSALYFCASSHRYTGELFFGEGSRLTVL.